This T cell receptor beta chain was identified in a study of T cells in Graves' hyperthyroidism and ophthalmopathy (dated by TCRdb to between 2018 and 2021). Background on the whole study: Peripheral blood samples were taken at the time of initial diagnosis, prior to any treatment. According to the paper, TCR Vbeta CDR3 sequencing was carried out on some 140 peripheral blood samples, which came from approximately 43 ophthalmopathy, some 73 hyperthyroidism and approximately 17 progressor patients. The study also compared thyroid tissue and blood T-cell repertoires from 6 or 7 Graves' hyperthyroidism patients. Prospective prediction of ophthalmopathy was tested in an independent validation cohort consisting of some 20 hyperthyroidism patients and 17 patients who later progressed to ophthalmopathy. After sampling, hyperthyroidism patients received methimazole starting at 30 mg daily, and ophthalmopathy patients received high-dose intravenous methylprednisolone. The roughly 99 discovery patients were divided at random into training and test sets in a 7:3 ratio. TCR V-J signatures able to tell the groups apart were searched for in a discovery cohort of approximately 95 patients, of whom over 40 had Graves' ophthalmopathy and around 57 had stable Graves' hyperthyroidism. Results and caveats for the whole study, not just this receptor: In validation, the model predicted progression to ophthalmopathy with around 71% sensitivity and less than 80% specificity, a median of 6.5 months before onset. Most expanded thyroid clonotypes (frequency above 0.001) were also detected in blood, suggesting blood repertoires may reflect thyroid immune responses. Sample size was not statistically predetermined, and blinding of investigators to group allocation was not performed. A model built on a 13 V-J signature distinguished ophthalmopathy from stable hyperthyroidism, reaching roughly 88% sensitivity and 81% to 83% specificity in cross-validation and 80%/75% in testing.

Moderately to severely active disease, a Clinical Activity Score of at least 3, a NOSPECS grade of at least 4, and a duration under 3 months were present in ophthalmopathy patients. Exclusion was applied to patients with uncontrolled infections, other autoimmune diseases, pregnancy or lactation. Diagnoses were established on the basis of clinical symptoms, serum thyroxine and TRAb, thyroid ultrasound, and orbital computed tomography. Ficoll-Paque density gradient centrifugation was used to isolate PBMCs from 10 ml of fresh peripheral blood. Total RNA was extracted using Trizol reagent, and RNA quality was assessed on an Agilent 2100 Bioanalyzer. TCR beta CDR3 regions were amplified from RNA transcripts. The first round of RT-PCR for the TCR CDR3 was performed with the HTBI primer set and the Qiagen OneStep RT-PCR kit. Libraries were constructed in a second round of multiplex PCR, after which size selection and purification were carried out. Paired-end sequencing of the libraries was performed with 100 bp reads on an Illumina HiSeq2000. In the paper's pipeline: SOAPnuke was used to process the raw data, throwing out any read that contained adapters or uncalled bases, had a mean Phred below 15, or lacked an exact constant-primer or identifier match. High-quality paired reads were merged with COPE v1.2.5, and unique nucleotide sequences were defined as clonotypes. Clonotypes were aligned to IMGT TRBV, TRBD and TRBJ reference segments using MiTCR v1.1. The analysis included only V-J combinations with a frequency above 0.0001, which together covered over 98% of the repertoires. A TCS score was defined as the ratio between F50 (clonal expansion) and ExV (chaos), using BLOSUM62-based TCRdist between CDR3 peptides within each V-J. Welch's t-statistics and random forest reduced 450 to 600 V-J features to 13, which were used in a naive Bayes classifier (R e1071). TCRdb handled the public reads itself, with Q25 trimming in fastp and clone calling in MiXCR, and kept productive beta chains. Every distinct CDR3 protein forms one entry, paired with its most common genes and DNA. These V and J calls rely on TCRdb rather than the paper's analysis. This sample is represented by about 480,000 distinct CDR3 sequences; around a quarter of them were singletons. About 11% of the sample comes from the top ten.

Only a few counts were recorded for this clonotype. Its cognate antigen has yet to be identified. Within one base of it there is no much larger clone, and no base qualities were kept. Relative to germline, V is missing 3 bases and J is missing 5 bases, with 13 bases of the junction outside any gene match. The CDR3 sequence holds 17 residues, the cysteine and phenylalanine included. Only the CDR3 part of the read is kept: 51 bases, read in frame from the first base. CDR1 and CDR2 are read off the germline V gene as SGDLS and YYNGEE. Rearrangement joined TRBV9 to TRBJ2-2; the central 7 bases match TRBD1. This clonotype originated in a woman between 25 and 40 years old with Graves' ophthalmopathy. The specimen was blood. In nucleotides, the sequence is TGTGCCAGCAGCGATGGGACAGCTGGGTTTGAAACCGGGGAGCTGTTTTTT. This gives the protein CASSDGTAGFETGELFF.